This entry concerns a single T cell receptor (beta chain). The V gene lost 3 bases and the J gene lost 11 bases, with 12 bases spanning the gap. This CDR3 is built from 12 residues. The data originate from a study of spatial heterogeneity in lung cancer. Study background: Compared with alpha-chain sequences, beta-chain sequences were consistently detected in greater numbers. Mean representation of each unique TCR and UMI combination in the raw reads exceeded nine occurrences.

Noted time point: sample taken at primary tumor resection. Extraction of whole RNA from tumor, nontumor lung or frozen PBMC preceded unsorted sequencing. Approximately 70 TRACERx patients with early, untreated non-small cell lung cancer donated samples. A unique molecular identifier was attached to every TCR cDNA molecule. TCRdb reprocessed the 5' RACE reads with MiXCR, giving one entry per CDR3 protein. The sample yields 10,000 or so distinct CDR3 sequences, approximately 5% seen once. This receptor was identified in a male donor with early-stage non-small cell lung cancer. This chain connects TRBV23-1 to TRBJ2-3; no definite D call. TRBV23-1 is classed as an ORF, of uncertain function. This specimen consisted of PBMCs, obtained at surgery. The CDR3 region is CASSHALPGQYF. The CDR3 nucleotides read TGCGCCAGCAGTCATGCACTACCGGGGCAGTATTTT.